These T cell receptor beta chains were read from a single sample in a study of OX40 agonist ivuxolimab in advanced cancers. TCRdb's copy holds only in-frame clones and misses some; the assay was immunoSEQ multiplex PCR. This table has fewer than 90,000 clones, roughly 91% appearing once. The sequencing here drew on CD4+ or CD8+ T cells sorted from blood, taken in a trial of the OX40 agonist ivuxolimab. The source of these receptors is an adult with an advanced solid tumor such as melanoma, head and neck, liver or kidney cancer. Both conserved end residues are part of each CDR3. Fields, in order: CDR3 DNA, CDR3 protein, D gene, clone size, J gene, V gene. A D gene is named only where the DNA matches it firmly. The size entry is marked missing in some rows and otherwise reads once, few, many or a size class.

TGTGCCAGCAGTCCCAGGGCGGACGTAGCCAAAAACATTCAGTACTTC CASSPRADVAKNIQYF NA NA TRBJ2-4 TRBV25-1
TGTGCCAGCAGAATCAGGGGTATCGGCTACACCTTC CASRIRGIGYTF NA NA TRBJ1-2 TRBV28
TGTGCCAGCAGTCTAGGGTCGTTGGGACACGCGAACACTGAAGCTTTCTTT CASSLGSLGHANTEAFF NA NA TRBJ1-1 TRBV11-3
TGTGCCAGCAGTGAAATCCGGGATTCCGGGGAGCTGTTTTTT CASSEIRDSGELFF NA NA TRBJ2-2 TRBV6-1
TGCGCCACCAGGGAACAGGGAGGCAATCAGCCCCAGCATTTT CATREQGGNQPQHF NA NA TRBJ1-5 TRBV10-2
TGTGCCAGCAGCTTAGGGGACAGGGAGGGCACTGAAGCTTTCTTT CASSLGDREGTEAFF TRBD1 once TRBJ1-1 TRBV7-9
TGTGCCAGCAGCCCACAGGGGGGGTCTGGAAACACCATATATTTT CASSPQGGSGNTIYF TRBD1 once TRBJ1-3 TRBV9
TGCGCCAGCAGCCAAACCTCTAGCGGGAGCGCAGAGACCCAGTACTTC CASSQTSSGSAETQYF TRBD2 NA TRBJ2-5 TRBV5-1
TGTGCCGGGGCCCGGACAGGGGAGACCCAGTACTTC CAGARTGETQYF TRBD1 once TRBJ2-5 TRBV28
TGTGCCTGGACCTCGGACAGGGGGCTGTTGTGGGACTCTGGAAACACCATATATTTT CAWTSDRGLLWDSGNTIYF TRBD1 once TRBJ1-3 TRBV30
TGCGCCAGCAGCCAAGATAACCAGCGGAGCGAGACCCAGTACTTC CASSQDNQRSETQYF NA NA TRBJ2-5 TRBV4-3
TGTGCCTGGAGCCTGGGACAGACAAATCAGCCCCAGCATTTT CAWSLGQTNQPQHF TRBD1 NA TRBJ1-5 TRBV30
TGCAGCGTGACTCCAGCCGGAGGCTTTCGAGATACGCAGTATTTT CSVTPAGGFRDTQYF NA NA TRBJ2-3 TRBV29-1
TGTGCCAGCAGCAGAAGCAAGAGGTTGTACGAGCAGTACTTC CASSRSKRLYEQYF NA once TRBJ2-7 TRBV21-1
TGCAGCGCCGCGACCGGGGAGACCCAGTACTTC CSAATGETQYF NA NA TRBJ2-5 TRBV29-1
TGCGCCAGCACCCTAGGAGCTGGACAAGGGAACGAGCAGTACTTC CASTLGAGQGNEQYF NA NA TRBJ2-7 TRBV5-1
TGTGCCAGTAGTATCCGTTTGCTAGCGGGAGAACTAGCCAAAAACATTCAGTACTTC CASSIRLLAGELAKNIQYF TRBD2 NA TRBJ2-4 TRBV19
TGTGCCAGCATCGGGGACAGGACGGGTCGGAAACTGTTTTTT CASIGDRTGRKLFF TRBD1 NA TRBJ1-4 TRBV28
TGCGCCAGCAGCCAAGTCAACCCCGAAGGGTTC CASSQVNPEGF NA NA TRBJ2-4 TRBV4-1
TGTGCCAGCTCACCGTCTGGAAGGGGGCCCCGGGGGTTGGAAGCTTTCTTT CASSPSGRGPRGLEAFF TRBD1 NA TRBJ1-1 TRBV18
TGCGCCAGCAGCTTGCGGGGGAGCACAGATACGCAGTATTTT CASSLRGSTDTQYF NA NA TRBJ2-3 TRBV5-1
TGTGCCAGCAGCGTAGGATGGGCAGATACGCAGTATTTT CASSVGWADTQYF NA once TRBJ2-3 TRBV9
TGTGCCAGCAGCTTTGACGGCAATGAGCAGTTCTTC CASSFDGNEQFF NA once TRBJ2-1 TRBV7-2
TGTGCCAGCAGCTTAGATCGGAATAGCAATCAGCCCCAGCATTTT CASSLDRNSNQPQHF NA NA TRBJ1-5 TRBV11-2
TGTGCCAGCAGTTTAGAAACGGGCCACTCCTACGAGCAGTACTTC CASSLETGHSYEQYF NA NA TRBJ2-7 TRBV28
TGTGCCAGTAGTACGGCACGGGTAAGGTCGCGCTACACCTTC CASSTARVRSRYTF NA NA TRBJ1-2 TRBV19
TGTGCCAGCAGACCAGACAGGGGAGGTGGACACGAGCAGTACTTC CASRPDRGGGHEQYF TRBD1 NA TRBJ2-7 TRBV2
TGTGCCAGCAGCTGGGACACTCCGGGTGGTGGGAGCTCCTACAATGAGCAGTTCTTC CASSWDTPGGGSSYNEQFF NA NA TRBJ2-1 TRBV11-2